This T cell receptor beta chain was found in a study of cytomegalovirus exposure and HLA in healthy donors. Per the germline V gene, CDR1 is SNHLY and CDR2 is FYNNEI. The CDR3 is made up of 15 amino acids. V dropped 2 bases and J dropped 3 bases, with 13 bases sitting between them. Use of 60 Vbeta and 13 Jbeta primers characterized the PCR. The repertoire was sequenced with immunoSEQ multiplex PCR; TCRdb's copy has only in-frame clones and lacks some. Of some 97,000 clones in the sample, approximately 72% are singletons; the top ten hold roughly 13%. Sequenced material: PBMCs. The sequence was collected from a male donor in good health and CMV-seropositive. The gene calls are TRBV2 and TRBJ2-5; D is unresolved. CDR3 loop: CASSEIRGGEETQYF. As DNA, the CDR3 is TGTGCCAGCAGTGAAATTAGAGGTGGAGAAGAGACCCAGTACTTC.